Sequencing of this T cell receptor beta chain was carried out in a study of blood T cell repertoires in COVID-19. The wider study: The United States, Italy and Spain supplied acute and convalescent COVID-19 samples. PBMCs, B-cell-depleted T cells, or T cells provided the cDNA or gDNA that made up the material.

Per the original methods: Reference gene primer amplification in the assay estimated nucleated cell counts. The assay was immunoSEQ multiplex PCR, and TCRdb's table has in-frame clones only and misses some. V and J calls and clone size are those listed in that table; D and trimming were worked out from the DNA. Of 190,000 or so clones listed, 70% to 90% are singletons. This CDR3 is 13 amino acids long. J gave up 6 bases and V 7 bases, and 8 bases lay outside the gene matches. Germline CDR1 reads SNHLY; CDR2 reads FYNNEI. The sequence derives from a man aged 40-49 years with active or convalescent COVID-19. The V and J genes are TRBV2 and TRBJ2-7; 8 bases align to TRBD1. The sample comprised peripheral blood. CDR3 residues: CASTLDRASEQYF. The DNA of the CDR3 is TGTGCCAGCACCTTGGACAGGGCATCCGAGCAGTACTTC.